A selection of T cell receptor beta chains follows, all from one sample in a study of cytomegalovirus exposure and HLA in healthy donors. Measured with immunoSEQ multiplex PCR; TCRdb has only the in-frame clones, and not every one. Found here are just under 80,000 clones; the top ten clones hold 3% to 4%. Sequencing was performed on PBMCs. The receptors come from a man aged 18 to 29 in good health and CMV-seropositive. The CDR3 runs from the conserved cysteine through the conserved F or W. D genes are given only for firm matches.

>TRBJ1-2|NA|TRBV25-1
CASSPKERVGYTF
TGTGCCAGCAGTCCCAAGGAGAGGGTAGGCTACACCTTC
>TRBJ1-1|NA|TRBV11-3
CASSPFGAGDTEAFF
TGTGCCAGCAGCCCATTTGGAGCCGGGGACACTGAAGCTTTCTTT
>TRBJ1-2|NA|TRBV9
CASSDTWGYTF
TGTGCCAGCAGCGACACATGGGGCTACACCTTC
>TRBJ2-5|NA|TRBV5-1
CASGEFVMETQYF
TGCGCCAGCGGAGAGTTCGTTATGGAGACCCAGTACTTC
>TRBJ1-6|NA|TRBV11-2
CASSLRRSGNSPLHF
TGTGCCAGCAGCTTACGCCGGTCCGGGAATTCACCCCTCCACTTT
>TRBJ2-6|TRBD2|TRBV28
CASSSPGREGANVLTF
TGTGCCAGCAGTAGTCCCGGGCGGGAGGGGGCCAACGTCCTGACTTTC
>TRBJ1-1|NA|TRBV15
CATSREGGNTEAFF
TGTGCCACCAGCCGGGAAGGAGGGAACACTGAAGCTTTCTTT
>TRBJ2-1|NA|TRBV18
CASSPPEGRNEQFF
TGTGCCAGCTCACCACCTGAGGGTAGGAATGAGCAGTTCTTC
>TRBJ2-2|NA|TRBV7-9
CASSPPGELFF
TGTGCCAGCAGCCCTCCCGGGGAGCTGTTTTTT
>TRBJ1-2|TRBD1|TRBV9
CASSLGQGTGGYTF
TGTGCCAGCAGCCTAGGACAGGGCACGGGGGGCTACACCTTC
>TRBJ2-3|NA|TRBV2
CASSAQQHTQYF
TGTGCCAGCAGTGCCCAACAGCATACGCAGTATTTT
>TRBJ1-2|TRBD1|TRBV7-3
CASSSGQGWKYDGYTF
TGTGCCAGCAGCTCCGGACAGGGGTGGAAATATGATGGCTACACCTTC
>TRBJ1-5|NA|TRBV27
CASSGGWSNQPQHF
TGTGCCAGCAGTGGAGGGTGGAGCAATCAGCCCCAGCATTTT
>TRBJ1-2|TRBD1|TRBV19
CASSMGQIGGYTF
TGTGCCAGTAGTATGGGACAGATTGGCGGCTACACCTTC
>TRBJ2-2|NA|TRBV6-1
CASSERLRGTGELFF
TGTGCCAGCAGTGAAAGGCTTAGGGGCACCGGGGAGCTGTTTTTT
>TRBJ1-2|NA|TRBV19
CASTRADNYGYTF
TGTGCCAGTACGAGGGCCGATAACTATGGCTACACCTTC
>TRBJ2-1|TRBD2|TRBV5-6
CASSPVRGRASYNEQFF
TGTGCCAGCAGCCCCGTTCGAGGGAGGGCCTCCTACAATGAGCAGTTCTTC
>TRBJ1-2|NA|TRBV6-1
CASRSTGDGYTF
TGTGCCAGCAGATCGACAGGCGATGGCTACACCTTC
>TRBJ1-6|TRBD1|TRBV7-6
CASSDDRGLSPLHF
TGTGCCAGCAGCGACGACAGGGGGCTCTCACCCCTCCACTTT
>TRBJ1-4|NA|TRBV5-1
CASSSDKPNEKLFF
TGCGCCAGCAGCTCGGACAAGCCTAATGAAAAACTGTTTTTT
>TRBJ1-1|NA|TRBV19
CASSIYSGNTEAFF
TGTGCCAGTAGTATATACTCGGGGAACACTGAAGCTTTCTTT
>TRBJ1-2|TRBD1|TRBV28
CASSIQGASLYGYTF
TGTGCCAGCAGTATACAGGGGGCGTCCCTCTATGGCTACACCTTC
>TRBJ2-5|NA|TRBV5-1
CASSLRLTRETQYF
TGCGCCAGCAGCTTGAGACTTACCAGAGAGACCCAGTACTTC
>TRBJ2-1|TRBD1|TRBV4-1
CASSRVGQGLVEQFF
TGCGCCAGCAGCCGAGTGGGACAGGGGTTGGTTGAGCAGTTCTTC
>TRBJ2-7|TRBD1|TRBV2
CASSPTGSRKYF
TGTGCCAGCAGCCCGACAGGGAGTAGAAAGTACTTC
>TRBJ1-2|NA|TRBV19
CASSIDTADSYGYTF
TGTGCCAGTAGTATAGATACGGCAGACTCCTATGGCTACACCTTC
>TRBJ2-3|NA|TRBV28
CASSLTASPDTQYF
TGTGCCAGCAGTTTAACGGCTAGCCCAGATACGCAGTATTTT
>TRBJ2-5|TRBD2|TRBV28
CASSRPAGAGETQYF
TGTGCCAGCAGCCGACCGGCGGGAGCAGGAGAGACCCAGTACTTC
>TRBJ1-5|TRBD1|TRBV7-8
CASSGPGQGGQPQHF
TGTGCCAGCAGCGGCCCGGGACAGGGTGGTCAGCCCCAGCATTTT
>TRBJ1-5|NA|TRBV21-1
CASSKALDFPYSNQPQHF
TGTGCCAGCAGCAAAGCGCTTGATTTTCCCTATAGCAATCAGCCCCAGCATTTT
>TRBJ1-1|NA|TRBV13
CASSFRDTEAFF
TGTGCCAGCAGCTTCAGGGACACTGAAGCTTTCTTT
>TRBJ1-1|NA|TRBV9
CASSVDSVGHRMNTEAFF
TGCGCCAGCAGCGTAGATTCGGTCGGACACCGAATGAACACTGAAGCTTTCTTT
>TRBJ1-2|NA|TRBV5-1
CASSRSGDVKYGYTF
TGCGCCAGCAGCCGTTCCGGAGACGTTAAGTATGGCTACACCTTC
>TRBJ1-5|NA|TRBV19
CASTHSQGSNQPQHF
TGTGCCAGTACCCATTCCCAGGGAAGCAATCAGCCCCAGCATTTT
>TRBJ2-6|NA|TRBV29-1
CSVDDGSGANVLTF
TGCAGCGTTGATGACGGGTCTGGGGCCAACGTCCTGACTTTC
>TRBJ1-1|NA|TRBV5-1
CASSLHPPSPRGEAFF
TGCGCCAGCAGCTTGCATCCCCCGTCACCCAGGGGTGAAGCTTTCTTT
>TRBJ1-1|NA|TRBV6-5
CASNNPTENTEAFF
TGTGCCAGCAATAACCCCACTGAGAACACTGAAGCTTTCTTT
>TRBJ2-7|TRBD1|TRBV6-4
CASSILGQGYEQYF
TGTGCCAGCAGCATCCTCGGACAGGGGTACGAGCAGTACTTC
>TRBJ2-7|TRBD2|TRBV4-1
CASSQAGGHSYEQYF
TGCGCCAGCAGCCAAGCGGGAGGCCACTCCTACGAGCAGTACTTC
>TRBJ2-1|TRBD2|TRBV4-1
CASSQEGGGYNEQFF
TGCGCCAGCAGCCAAGAAGGCGGGGGCTACAATGAGCAGTTCTTC
>TRBJ2-7|TRBD1|TRBV5-1
CASSLTGQGLGDEQYF
TGCGCCAGCAGCTTAACTGGACAGGGGTTAGGCGACGAGCAGTACTTC
>TRBJ1-5|NA|TRBV27
CASSLGRGQPQHF
TGTGCCAGCAGTTTAGGAAGGGGTCAGCCCCAGCATTTT
>TRBJ2-1|TRBD2|TRBV7-9
CASSPTSGGDNEQFF
TGTGCCAGCAGCCCGACTAGCGGGGGCGACAATGAGCAGTTCTTC
>TRBJ2-2|TRBD1|TRBV11-3
CASSYYDRGLASNGELFF
TGTGCCAGCAGCTACTACGACAGGGGTCTAGCGTCGAACGGGGAGCTGTTTTTT
>TRBJ2-7|NA|TRBV5-6
CASSLRRQLTYEQYF
TGTGCCAGCAGCTTGCGGAGACAGTTAACCTACGAGCAGTACTTC
>TRBJ1-3|NA|TRBV2
CASSEDRVAGNTIYF
TGTGCCAGCAGTGAAGACCGGGTGGCTGGAAACACCATATATTTT
>TRBJ2-7|NA|TRBV11-2
CASSLEAGSAYEQYF
TGTGCCAGCAGCTTAGAGGCGGGGTCGGCCTACGAGCAGTACTTC
>TRBJ2-7|NA|TRBV5-1
CASSWKDNSYEQYF
TGCGCCAGCAGCTGGAAGGACAACTCCTACGAGCAGTACTTC
>TRBJ2-2|TRBD2|TRBV10-3
CAISESIKAGGKTGELFF
TGTGCCATCAGTGAGTCGATAAAAGCGGGAGGGAAAACCGGGGAGCTGTTTTTT
>TRBJ2-2|TRBD1|TRBV6-1
CAMGTGYGTGELFF
TGTGCCATGGGGACAGGGTATGGAACCGGGGAGCTGTTTTTT